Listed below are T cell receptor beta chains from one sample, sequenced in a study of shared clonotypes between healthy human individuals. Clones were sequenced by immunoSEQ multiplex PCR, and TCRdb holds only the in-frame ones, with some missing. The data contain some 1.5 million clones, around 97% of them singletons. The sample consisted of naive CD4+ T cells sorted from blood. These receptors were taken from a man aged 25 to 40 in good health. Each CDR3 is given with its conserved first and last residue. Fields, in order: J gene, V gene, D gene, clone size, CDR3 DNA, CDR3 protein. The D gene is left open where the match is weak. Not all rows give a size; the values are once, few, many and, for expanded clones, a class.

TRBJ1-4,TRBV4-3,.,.,TGCGCCAGCAGCCAAGGGGGGAAATTTGGAAAACTGTTTTTT,CASSQGGKFGKLFF
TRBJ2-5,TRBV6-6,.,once,TGTGCCAGCACGTCCCAGGACTTGAGTAAAGAGACCCAGTACTTC,CASTSQDLSKETQYF
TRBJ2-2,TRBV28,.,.,TGTGCCAGCAGTTTTGGTATAATAAGACCACAGGGCGCCGGGGAGCTGTTTTTT,CASSFGIIRPQGAGELFF
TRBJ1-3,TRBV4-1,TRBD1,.,TGCGCCAGCAGCCAGCCAGACAGGGTCCGTTCTGGAAACACCATATATTTT,CASSQPDRVRSGNTIYF
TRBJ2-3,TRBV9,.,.,TGTGCCAGCAGCGTAGTTGCGAGTGCTAGCACAGATACGCAGTATTTT,CASSVVASASTDTQYF
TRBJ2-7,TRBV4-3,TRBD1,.,TGCGCCAGCAGCCAAGGGTCAGTGGGGACAGGCGAGCAGTACTTC,CASSQGSVGTGEQYF
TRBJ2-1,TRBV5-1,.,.,TGCGCCAGCAGCTTGACCTATGAGCAGTTCTTC,CASSLTYEQFF
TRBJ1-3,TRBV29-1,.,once,TGCAGCGTTTGCACAGTCTCTGGAAACACCATATATTTT,CSVCTVSGNTIYF
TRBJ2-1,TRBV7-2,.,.,TGTGCCAGCAGCTTAGGTGGGGGGCCCGATGAGCAGTTCTTC,CASSLGGGPDEQFF
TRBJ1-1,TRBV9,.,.,TGTGCCAGCAGCGAGGGAGCCCCGGGACGGGGGGCTTTCTTT,CASSEGAPGRGAFF
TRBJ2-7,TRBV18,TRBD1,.,TGTGCCAGCTCACCGGACAGGGACTCCTACGAGCAGTACTTC,CASSPDRDSYEQYF
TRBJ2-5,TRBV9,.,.,TGTGCCAGCAGCGTATCTATCGGTGAGACCCAGTACTTC,CASSVSIGETQYF
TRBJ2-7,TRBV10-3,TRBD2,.,TGTGCCATCAGCGGGACTAGCGGGACCACCTACGAGCAGTACTTC,CAISGTSGTTYEQYF
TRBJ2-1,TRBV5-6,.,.,TGTGCCAGCAGCCTGACAGGGACTCTTTACAATGAGCAGTTCTTC,CASSLTGTLYNEQFF
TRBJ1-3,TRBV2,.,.,TGTGCCAGCAGTGAAGGGCACGAATCTGGAAACACCATATATTTT,CASSEGHESGNTIYF
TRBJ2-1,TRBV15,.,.,TGTGCCACCAGCAGAGATCGTCAAAGACCCGGTGAGCAGTTCTTC,CATSRDRQRPGEQFF
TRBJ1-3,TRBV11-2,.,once,TGTGCCAGCAGCTTAGCTCCGGGACCTGGAAACACCATATATTTT,CASSLAPGPGNTIYF
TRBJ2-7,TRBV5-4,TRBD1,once,TGTGCCAGCAGCTTGGAGACAGGGGGTGGCACGGTGTACTTC,CASSLETGGGTVYF
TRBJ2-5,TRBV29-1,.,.,TGCAGCGTTGTAGGAGGGACACGCAACCAAGAGACCCAGTACTTC,CSVVGGTRNQETQYF
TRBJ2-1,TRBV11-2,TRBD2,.,TGTGCCAGCACCGCGGGGGATGGCTGGTGGCGGGAGTCGTATAGTGAGCAGTTCTTC,CASTAGDGWWRESYSEQFF
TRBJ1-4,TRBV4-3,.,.,TGCGCCAGCAGCCAAGATTTTGGCAGTACTAATGAAAAACTGTTTTTT,CASSQDFGSTNEKLFF
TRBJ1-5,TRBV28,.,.,TGTGCCAGCAGACGTCAGGGGCGAGGTCAGCCCCAGCATTTT,CASRRQGRGQPQHF
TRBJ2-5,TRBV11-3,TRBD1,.,TGTGCCAGCAGCTTGACCGGGACAGGAGAGACCCAGTACTTC,CASSLTGTGETQYF
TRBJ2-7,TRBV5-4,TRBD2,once,TGTGCCAGCAGCTGGCGACTAGCGGCCGACGAGCAGTACTTC,CASSWRLAADEQYF
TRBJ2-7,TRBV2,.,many,TGTGCCAGCAGGGTACAGGGAAACGAGCAGTACTTC,CASRVQGNEQYF
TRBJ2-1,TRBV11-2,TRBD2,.,TGTGCCAGCAGCACGCGACTAGCGGACAATGAGCAGTTCTTC,CASSTRLADNEQFF
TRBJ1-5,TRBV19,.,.,TGTGCCAGTAGTCCGATCAGGATTTTAGGCAATCAGCCCCAGCATTTT,CASSPIRILGNQPQHF
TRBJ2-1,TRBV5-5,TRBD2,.,TGTGCCAGCAGCGGACTAGCGGGAACGAGTGAGCAGTTCTTC,CASSGLAGTSEQFF
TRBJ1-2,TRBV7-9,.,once,TGTGCCAGCAGCAAGAAGCGGGGGCGCAGGAACTATGGCTACACCTTC,CASSKKRGRRNYGYTF
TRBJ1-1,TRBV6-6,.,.,TGTGCCAGCAGTTACCCGCTAGAGAACACTGAAGCTTTCTTT,CASSYPLENTEAFF
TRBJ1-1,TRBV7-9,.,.,TGTGCCAGCAGCTTAGAAGGTGGGACTGAAGCTTTCTTT,CASSLEGGTEAFF
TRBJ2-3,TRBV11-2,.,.,TGTGCCAGCAGTGGAGTGGGGGGGCGGGGCACAGATACGCAGTATTTT,CASSGVGGRGTDTQYF
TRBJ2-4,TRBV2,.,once,TGTGCCAGCGCCCCCGGGACCCAGGACAACATTCAGTACTTC,CASAPGTQDNIQYF
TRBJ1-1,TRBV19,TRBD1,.,TGTGCCACTACCACCAGGGGGCCCTACACTGAAGCTTTCTTT,CATTTRGPYTEAFF
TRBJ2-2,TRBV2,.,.,TGTGCCAGCGGATCCACCGGGGAGCTGTTTTTT,CASGSTGELFF
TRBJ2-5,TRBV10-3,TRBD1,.,TGTGCCATCACCAGGGACAGGGGTGAGACCCAGTACTTC,CAITRDRGETQYF
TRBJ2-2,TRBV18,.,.,TGTGCCAGCTCACGCACAGGGAACACCGGGGAGCTGTTTTTT,CASSRTGNTGELFF
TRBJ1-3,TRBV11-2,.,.,TGTGCCAGCAGCCAGGGGTTTAGAAACACCATATATTTT,CASSQGFRNTIYF
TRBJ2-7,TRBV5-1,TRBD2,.,TGCGCCAGCAGCGGGGGACTAGCGGGAGCCCCCTACGAGCAGTACTTC,CASSGGLAGAPYEQYF